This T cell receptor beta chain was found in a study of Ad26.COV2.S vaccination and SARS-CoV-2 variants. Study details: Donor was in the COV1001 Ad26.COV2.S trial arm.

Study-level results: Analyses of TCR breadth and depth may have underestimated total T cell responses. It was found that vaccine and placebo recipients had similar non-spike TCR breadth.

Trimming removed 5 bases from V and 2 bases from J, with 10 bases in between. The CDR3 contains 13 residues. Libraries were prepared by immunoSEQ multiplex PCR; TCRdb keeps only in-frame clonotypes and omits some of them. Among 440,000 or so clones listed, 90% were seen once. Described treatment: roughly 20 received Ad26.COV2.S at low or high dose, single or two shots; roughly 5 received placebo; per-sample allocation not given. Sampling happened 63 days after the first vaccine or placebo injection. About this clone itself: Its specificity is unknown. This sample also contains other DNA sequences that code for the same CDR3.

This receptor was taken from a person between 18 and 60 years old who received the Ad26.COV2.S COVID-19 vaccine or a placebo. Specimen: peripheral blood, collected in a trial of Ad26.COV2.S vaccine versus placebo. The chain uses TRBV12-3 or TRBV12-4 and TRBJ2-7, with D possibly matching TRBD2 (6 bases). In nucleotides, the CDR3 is TGTGCCAGCAGTCCCGGGACTCCCTACGAGCAGTACTTC. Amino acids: CASSPGTPYEQYF.